The T cell receptor beta chain under discussion was sequenced for a study of blood T cell repertoires in COVID-19. As for the study in general: Sample material is recorded as cDNA or gDNA derived from T cells, B-cell-depleted T cells, or PBMCs.

Germline values: CDR1 KGHSH, CDR2 LQKENI. The CDR3 spans 16 residues. V was trimmed by 5 bases and J by 3 bases, leaving 16 bases between them. Sequencing was performed with immunoSEQ multiplex PCR; in TCRdb, only in-frame clones are kept and a portion is missing. This sample has more than 150,000 clones, with about 79% found just once. Sequencing was performed on peripheral blood. This TCR was sampled from a woman between 70 and 85 years old with acute or convalescent COVID-19. The chain uses TRBV18 and TRBJ2-2; tentative D call: TRBD1 (5 bases). This CDR3 reads CASSGAGMRDTGELFF. The CDR3 DNA reads TGTGCCAGCTCAGGGGCAGGGATGCGAGACACCGGGGAGCTGTTTTTT.